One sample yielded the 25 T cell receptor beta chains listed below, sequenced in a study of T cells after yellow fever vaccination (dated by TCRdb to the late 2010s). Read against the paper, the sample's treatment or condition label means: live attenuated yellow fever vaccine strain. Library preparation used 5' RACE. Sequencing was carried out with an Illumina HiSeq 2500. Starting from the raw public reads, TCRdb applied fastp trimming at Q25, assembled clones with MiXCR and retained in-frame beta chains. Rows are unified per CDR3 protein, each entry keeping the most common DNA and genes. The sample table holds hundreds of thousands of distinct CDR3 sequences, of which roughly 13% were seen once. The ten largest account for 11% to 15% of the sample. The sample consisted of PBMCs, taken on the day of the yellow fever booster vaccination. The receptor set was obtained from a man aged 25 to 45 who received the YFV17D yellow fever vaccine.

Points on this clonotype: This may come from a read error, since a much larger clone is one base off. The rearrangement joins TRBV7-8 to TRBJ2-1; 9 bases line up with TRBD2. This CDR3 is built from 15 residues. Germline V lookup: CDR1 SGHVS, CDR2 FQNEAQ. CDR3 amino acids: CASRSIAGVNNGQFF. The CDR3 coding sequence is TGTGCCAGCAGGTCAATAGCGGGAGTGAACAATGGGCAGTTCTTC.

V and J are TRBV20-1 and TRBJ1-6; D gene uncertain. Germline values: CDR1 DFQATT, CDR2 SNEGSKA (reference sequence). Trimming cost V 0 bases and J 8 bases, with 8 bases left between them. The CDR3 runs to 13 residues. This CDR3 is CSARDLGDSPLHF. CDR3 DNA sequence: TGCAGTGCTAGAGATCTCGGGGATTCACCCCTCCACTTT.

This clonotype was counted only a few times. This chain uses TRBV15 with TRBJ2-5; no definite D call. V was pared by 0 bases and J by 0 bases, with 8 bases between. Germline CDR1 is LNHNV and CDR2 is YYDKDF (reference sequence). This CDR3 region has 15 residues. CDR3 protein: CATSREDLDQETQYF. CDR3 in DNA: TGTGCCACCAGCAGAGAGGACCTAGACCAAGAGACCCAGTACTTC.

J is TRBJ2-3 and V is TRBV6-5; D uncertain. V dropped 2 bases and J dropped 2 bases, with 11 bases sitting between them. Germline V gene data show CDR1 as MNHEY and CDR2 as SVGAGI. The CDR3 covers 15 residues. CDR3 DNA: TGTGCCAGCAGTTACCGGCCCAAGGTCACAGATACGCAGTATTTT. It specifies CASSYRPKVTDTQYF.

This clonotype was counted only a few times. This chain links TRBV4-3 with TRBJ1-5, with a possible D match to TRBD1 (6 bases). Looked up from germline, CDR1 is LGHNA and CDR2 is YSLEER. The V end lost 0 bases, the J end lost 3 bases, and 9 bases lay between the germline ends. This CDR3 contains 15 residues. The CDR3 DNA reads TGCGCCAGCAGCCAAGAGTGGGGGCCCAATCAGCCCCAGCATTTT. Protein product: CASSQEWGPNQPQHF.

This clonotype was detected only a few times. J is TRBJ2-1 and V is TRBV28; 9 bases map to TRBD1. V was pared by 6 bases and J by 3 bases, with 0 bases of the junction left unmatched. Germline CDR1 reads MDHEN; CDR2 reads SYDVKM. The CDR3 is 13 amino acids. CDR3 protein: CASRDRGYNEQFF. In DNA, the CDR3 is TGTGCCAGCAGGGACAGGGGCTACAATGAGCAGTTCTTC.

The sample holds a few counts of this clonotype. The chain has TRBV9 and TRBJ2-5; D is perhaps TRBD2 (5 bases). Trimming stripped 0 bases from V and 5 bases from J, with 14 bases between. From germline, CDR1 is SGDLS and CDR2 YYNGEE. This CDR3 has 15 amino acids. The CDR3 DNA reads TGTGCCAGCAGCGTAGATTCCTCCAAGCGGGAGACCCAGTACTTC. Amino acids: CASSVDSSKRETQYF.

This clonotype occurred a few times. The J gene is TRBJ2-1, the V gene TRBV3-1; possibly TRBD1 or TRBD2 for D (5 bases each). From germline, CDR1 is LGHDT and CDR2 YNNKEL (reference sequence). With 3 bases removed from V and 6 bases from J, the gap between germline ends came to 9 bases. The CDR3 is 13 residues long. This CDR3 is CASSQGDPNEQFF. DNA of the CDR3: TGTGCCAGCAGCCAGGGGGATCCCAATGAGCAGTTCTTC.

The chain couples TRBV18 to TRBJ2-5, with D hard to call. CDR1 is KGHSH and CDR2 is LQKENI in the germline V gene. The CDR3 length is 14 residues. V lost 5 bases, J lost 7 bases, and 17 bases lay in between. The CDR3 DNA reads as TGTGCCAGCTCATCAACGGAGACCCCTGGGACCCAGTACTTC. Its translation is CASSSTETPGTQYF.

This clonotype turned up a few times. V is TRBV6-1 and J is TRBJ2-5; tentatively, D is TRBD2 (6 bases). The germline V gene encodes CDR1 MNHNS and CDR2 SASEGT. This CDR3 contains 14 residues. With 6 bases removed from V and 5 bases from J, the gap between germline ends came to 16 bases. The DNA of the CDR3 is TGTGCCAGCAGGCGGCCGGGTGGGGGGGAGACCCAGTACTTC. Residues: CASRRPGGGETQYF.

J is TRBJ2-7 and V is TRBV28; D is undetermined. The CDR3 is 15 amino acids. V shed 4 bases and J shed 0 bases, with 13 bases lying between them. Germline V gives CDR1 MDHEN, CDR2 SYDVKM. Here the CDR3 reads CASSSHLQSSYEQYF. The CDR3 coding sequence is TGTGCCAGCAGTTCCCACCTTCAGAGCTCCTACGAGCAGTACTTC.

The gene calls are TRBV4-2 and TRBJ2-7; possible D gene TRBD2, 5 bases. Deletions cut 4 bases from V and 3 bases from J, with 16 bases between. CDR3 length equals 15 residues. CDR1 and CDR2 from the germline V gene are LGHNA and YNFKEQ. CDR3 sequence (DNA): TGTGCCAGCAGCCGCCAAGATAGCGTGGTCTACGAGCAGTACTTC. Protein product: CASSRQDSVVYEQYF.

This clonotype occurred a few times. This CDR3 is CATSRDELRNLFF. CDR3 DNA sequence: TGTGCCACCAGCAGAGATGAGTTGCGGAACCTGTTCTTC. The chain combines TRBV15 with TRBJ2-1; the D is unclear. Trimming removed 0 bases from V and 15 bases from J, with 15 bases in between. This CDR3 spans 13 amino acids. CDR1 LNHNV and CDR2 YYDKDF come from the germline V gene (reference sequence). The entire variable domain, with the rest obtained from reference TRBV15 and TRBJ2-1, is as follows: DAMVIQNPRYQVTQFGKPVTLSCSQTLNHNVMYWYQQKSSQAPKLLFHYYDKDFNNEADTPDNFQSRRPNTSFCFLDIRSPGLGDTAMYLCATSRDELRNLFFGPGTRLTVL.

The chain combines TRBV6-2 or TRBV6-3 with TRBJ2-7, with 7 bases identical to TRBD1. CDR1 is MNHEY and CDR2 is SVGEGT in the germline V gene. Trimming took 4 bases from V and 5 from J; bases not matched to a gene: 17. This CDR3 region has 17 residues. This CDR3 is CASSSLLFRGIGNEQYF. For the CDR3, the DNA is TGTGCCAGCAGTTCTCTTCTTTTCAGGGGGATAGGAAACGAGCAGTACTTC.

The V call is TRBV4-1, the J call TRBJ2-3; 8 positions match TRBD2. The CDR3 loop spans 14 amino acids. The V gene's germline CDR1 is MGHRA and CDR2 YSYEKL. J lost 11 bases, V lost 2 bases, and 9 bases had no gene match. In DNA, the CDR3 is TGCGCCAGCAGCCAAATAGCTAGCGGGCGCGGGCAGTATTTT. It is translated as CASSQIASGRGQYF.

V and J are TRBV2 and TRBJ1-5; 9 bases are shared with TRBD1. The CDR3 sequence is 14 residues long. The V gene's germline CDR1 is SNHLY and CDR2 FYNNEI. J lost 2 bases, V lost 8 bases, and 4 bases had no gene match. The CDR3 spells CASADRGGNQPQHF. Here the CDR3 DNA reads TGTGCCAGCGCGGACAGGGGTGGCAATCAGCCCCAGCATTTT. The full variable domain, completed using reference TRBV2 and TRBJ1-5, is EPEVTQTPSHQVTQMGQEVILRCVPISNHLYFYWYRQILGQKVEFLVSFYNNEISEKSEIFDDQFSVERPDGSNFTLKIRSTKLEDSAMYFCASADRGGNQPQHFGDGTRLSIL.

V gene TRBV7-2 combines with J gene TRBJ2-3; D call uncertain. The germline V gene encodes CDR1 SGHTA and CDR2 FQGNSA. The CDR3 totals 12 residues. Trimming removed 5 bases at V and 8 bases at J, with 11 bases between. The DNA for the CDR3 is TGTGCCAGCAGCCCGAGGACCACTACGCAGTATTTT. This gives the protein CASSPRTTTQYF.

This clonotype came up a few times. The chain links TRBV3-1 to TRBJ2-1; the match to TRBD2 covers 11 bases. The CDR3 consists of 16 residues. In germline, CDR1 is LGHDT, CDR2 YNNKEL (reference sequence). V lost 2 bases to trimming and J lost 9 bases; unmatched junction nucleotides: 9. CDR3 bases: TGTGCCAGCAGCCAATCCGTACTAGCGGGAGCCACTGAGCAGTTCTTC. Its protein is CASSQSVLAGATEQFF.

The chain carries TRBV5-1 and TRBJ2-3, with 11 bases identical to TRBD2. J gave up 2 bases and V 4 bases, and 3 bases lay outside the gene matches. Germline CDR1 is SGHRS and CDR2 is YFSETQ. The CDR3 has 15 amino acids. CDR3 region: CASSEGLADTDTQYF. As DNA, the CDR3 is TGCGCCAGCAGCGAGGGACTAGCGGACACAGATACGCAGTATTTT.

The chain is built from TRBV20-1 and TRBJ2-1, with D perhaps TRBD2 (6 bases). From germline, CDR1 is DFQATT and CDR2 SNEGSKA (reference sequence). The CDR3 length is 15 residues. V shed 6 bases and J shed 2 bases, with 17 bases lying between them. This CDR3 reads CSAEGVPPPYNEQFF. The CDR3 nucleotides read TGCAGTGCGGAGGGAGTCCCACCCCCCTACAATGAGCAGTTCTTC.

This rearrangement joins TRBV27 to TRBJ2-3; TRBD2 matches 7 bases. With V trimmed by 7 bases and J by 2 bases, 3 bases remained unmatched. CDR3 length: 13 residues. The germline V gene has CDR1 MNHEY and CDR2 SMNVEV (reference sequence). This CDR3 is CASKSGDTDTQYF. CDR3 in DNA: TGTGCCAGCAAAAGCGGGGACACAGATACGCAGTATTTT.

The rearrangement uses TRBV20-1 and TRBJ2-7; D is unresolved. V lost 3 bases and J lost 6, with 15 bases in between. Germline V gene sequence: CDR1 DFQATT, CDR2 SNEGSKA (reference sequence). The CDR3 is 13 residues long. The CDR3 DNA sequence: TGCAGTGCTAGGAGTGACGAACACCTCGAGCAGTACTTC. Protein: CSARSDEHLEQYF.

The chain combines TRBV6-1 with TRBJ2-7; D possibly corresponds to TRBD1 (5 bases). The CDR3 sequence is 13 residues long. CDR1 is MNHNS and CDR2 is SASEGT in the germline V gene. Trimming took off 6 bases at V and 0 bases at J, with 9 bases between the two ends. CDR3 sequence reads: CASRHQGSYEQYF. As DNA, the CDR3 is TGTGCCAGCAGGCACCAGGGCTCCTACGAGCAGTACTTC.

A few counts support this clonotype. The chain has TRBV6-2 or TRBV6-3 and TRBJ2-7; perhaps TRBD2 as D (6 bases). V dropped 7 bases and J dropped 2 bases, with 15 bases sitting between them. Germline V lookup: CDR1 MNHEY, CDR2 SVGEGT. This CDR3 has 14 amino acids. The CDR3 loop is CASTSLARPYEQYF. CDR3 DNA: TGTGCCAGCACCTCTCTAGCGCGGCCCTACGAGCAGTACTTC.

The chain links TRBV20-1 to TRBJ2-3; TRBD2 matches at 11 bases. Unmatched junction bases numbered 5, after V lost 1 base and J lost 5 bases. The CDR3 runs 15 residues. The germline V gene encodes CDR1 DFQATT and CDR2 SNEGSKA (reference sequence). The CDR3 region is CSARVLAGGGDTQYF. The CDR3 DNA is TGCAGTGCTAGAGTCCTAGCGGGAGGAGGAGATACGCAGTATTTT.